A single sample gave rise to the 6 T cell receptor beta chains below, sequenced in a study of control samples from healthy donors and cancer patients. The repertoire was sequenced with immunoSEQ multiplex PCR; TCRdb's copy has only in-frame clones and lacks some. The data contain about 75,000 clones, about 93% of them singletons. Sequenced material: blood. Receptors were obtained from a woman aged 40 to 50 in good health.

The CDR3 DNA follows: TGTGCCTGGGGAGGCCAGCCGTACAATGAGCAGTTCTTC. Translation gives CAWGGQPYNEQFF. The V and J genes are TRBV30 and TRBJ2-1, with D perhaps matching TRBD2 (5 bases). This CDR3 has 13 amino acids. The germline CDR1 and CDR2 sequences are GTSNPN and SVGIG (reference sequence). The V end lost 5 bases, the J end lost 4 bases, and 12 bases lay between the germline ends.

The V gene is TRBV7-9, the J gene TRBJ1-4; 7 positions agree with TRBD1. V trimming: 0 bases; J trimming: 2 bases; junction bases outside the gene matches: 3. The germline V gene encodes CDR1 SEHNR and CDR2 FQNEAQ (reference sequence). The CDR3 totals 16 residues. CDR3 loop: CASSLARGGTNEKLFF. The CDR3 nucleotides are TGTGCCAGCAGCTTAGCCCGAGGGGGCACTAATGAAAAACTGTTTTTT.

V gene TRBV7-8 combines with J gene TRBJ1-1; tentative D call: TRBD1 (5 bases). V shed 2 bases and J shed 0 bases, with 10 bases lying between them. Germline values: CDR1 SGHVS, CDR2 FQNEAQ. The CDR3 runs to 15 residues. The CDR3 DNA reads as TGTGCCAGCAGCTTATCGGGGGTGATGAACACTGAAGCTTTCTTT. Translation: CASSLSGVMNTEAFF.

The rearrangement links TRBV24-1 to TRBJ2-3; TRBD2 matches at 10 bases. Looked up from germline, CDR1 is KGHDR and CDR2 is SFDVKD. This CDR3 is 16 amino acids long. V lost 6 bases, J lost 4 bases, and 9 bases stayed unmatched. This CDR3 reads CATSSPLAGVSDTQYF. The CDR3 DNA is TGTGCCACCAGTAGCCCTCTAGCGGGGGTTTCAGATACGCAGTATTTT.

The rearrangement uses TRBV7-8 and TRBJ1-2; no reliable D call. CDR1 and CDR2 from the germline V gene are SGHVS and FQNEAQ. Trimming left V 0 bases short and J 2 bases short, with 7 bases between. This CDR3 contains 14 residues. Written as DNA, the CDR3 is TGTGCCAGCAGCTTAGCGCGGGTAAACTATGGCTACACCTTC. Amino acids: CASSLARVNYGYTF.

The chain couples TRBV27 to TRBJ2-6; D is unresolved. The CDR3 is made up of 17 amino acids. With 6 bases removed from V and 2 bases from J, the gap between germline ends came to 17 bases. Germline V CDR1 and CDR2: MNHEY, SMNVEV (reference sequence). The CDR3 is CASRPAGRKAGANVLTF. The CDR3 bases are TGTGCCAGCAGACCCGCCGGAAGGAAGGCTGGGGCCAACGTCCTGACTTTC.